One sample yielded the 29 T cell receptor beta chains listed below, sequenced in a study of CD4 T cell repertoires in COVID-19. The data were produced by immunoSEQ multiplex PCR, yet TCRdb's version contains in-frame clones alone and is incomplete. This sample yields 20,000 or so clones, of which roughly 92% are seen a single time; over 0.55% belongs to the top ten. These memory T cells were uncultured and sequenced directly after ex vivo isolation. Sequenced here: circulating follicular helper CD4+ T cells (cTfh) from blood, sampled before the COVID-19 pandemic. The receptors were sampled from a human donor who had COVID-19.

This clone came up once. This chain links TRBV25-1 with TRBJ2-1; 8 bases align to TRBD2. Germline V gene data show CDR1 as MGHDK and CDR2 as SYGVNS. This CDR3 spans 15 amino acids. V lost 7 bases and J lost 4; bases outside the gene matches: 9. CDR3 sequence reads: CASTHGGGRYNEQFF. CDR3 in DNA: TGTGCCAGCACCCACGGCGGGGGGAGGTACAATGAGCAGTTCTTC.

The chain has TRBV5-4 and TRBJ2-5, with 10 bases aligning to TRBD1. The V gene end was trimmed by 0 bases and the J gene end by 2 bases; junction bases not matched to a gene: 7. The CDR3 extends over 17 amino acids. Germline lookup yields CDR1 SGHNT and CDR2 YYREEE (reference sequence). The CDR3 loop is CASSLGVSGQGQETQYF. CDR3 in DNA: TGTGCCAGCAGCTTGGGTGTTTCGGGACAGGGGCAAGAGACCCAGTACTTC.

The genes are TRBV18 and TRBJ2-7, with 9 nucleotides matching TRBD2. CDR3 length: 16 amino acids. Germline trimming cut 0 bases from V and 6 bases from J; bases unmatched to any gene: 9. CDR1 and CDR2 from the germline V gene are KGHSH and LQKENI. The CDR3 DNA sequence: TGTGCCAGCTCACCACCCAAGGGGCAAGCGGGAGGCGAGCAGTACTTC. Protein: CASSPPKGQAGGEQYF.

V usage is TRBV10-3 and J usage is TRBJ1-1; TRBD1 might be the D (6 bases). The V end was cut by 3 bases, the J end by 4 bases, with 9 bases between. The germline CDR1 and CDR2 sequences are ENHRY and SYGVKD. This CDR3 is 13 amino acids long. CDR3 sequence reads: CAISEGTFTEAFF. The DNA for the CDR3 is TGTGCCATCAGTGAAGGGACATTCACTGAAGCTTTCTTT.

The rearrangement uses TRBV28 and TRBJ1-2, with a tentative D call TRBD1 (6 bases). The CDR3 is made up of 14 amino acids. Germline loops: CDR1 MDHEN, CDR2 SYDVKM. V was pared by 8 bases and J by 5 bases, with 18 bases between. This chain's CDR3 is CASGGRAERYGYTF. The CDR3 DNA follows: TGTGCCAGCGGGGGCCGGGCGGAACGATATGGCTACACCTTC.

V gene TRBV6-1 combines with J gene TRBJ2-7; D is possibly TRBD1 (7 bases). Germline V gene lookup returns CDR1 MNHNS and CDR2 SASEGT. Trimming removed 1 base at V and 2 bases at J, with 12 bases between. The CDR3 length is 15 residues. CDR3 region: CASSEGGRGAYEQYF. DNA for the CDR3: TGTGCCAGCAGTGAAGGAGGCAGGGGGGCCTACGAGCAGTACTTC.

Note on this clone: Other DNA variants within this sample encode the same CDR3. This chain joins TRBV19 and TRBJ1-5; D is unresolved. Trimming left V 1 base short and J 0 bases short, with 4 bases between. Per germline, CDR1 LNHDA and CDR2 SQIVND (reference sequence). This CDR3 comprises 14 residues. In DNA, the CDR3 is TGTGCCAGTAGTATAGGTAATAGCAATCAGCCCCAGCATTTT. This codes for CASSIGNSNQPQHF.

The chain recombines TRBV19 with TRBJ2-7, with 7 bases aligning to TRBD1. From germline, CDR1 is LNHDA and CDR2 SQIVND (reference sequence). This CDR3 is built from 15 residues. V was clipped by 6 bases and J by 4 bases; unmatched bases: 12. The CDR3 DNA reads TGTGCCAGTAGCATACTGCCTGGGACAGCGTACGAGCAGTACTTC. Translating gives CASSILPGTAYEQYF.

The V call is TRBV6-5, the J call TRBJ2-3; 8 nucleotides agree with TRBD2. CDR3 length: 14 residues. V was pared by 7 bases and J by 5 bases, with 8 bases of the junction left unmatched. Looked up from germline, CDR1 is MNHEY and CDR2 is SVGAGI. The CDR3 region is CASNLAGRGDTQYF. CDR3 DNA: TGTGCCAGCAATCTAGCGGGCCGGGGAGATACGCAGTATTTT.

V and J are TRBV11-2 and TRBJ2-2, with 9 bases that match TRBD2. V was clipped by 11 bases and J by 6 bases; unmatched bases: 13. From germline, CDR1 is SGHAT and CDR2 FQNNGV. The CDR3 spans 15 residues. DNA for the CDR3: TGTGCCGGTCAGTCGGGGACTAGCAGATCCGGGGAGCTGTTTTTT. This codes for CAGQSGTSRSGELFF.

The chain couples TRBV28 to TRBJ2-7; D might be TRBD2 (6 bases). The CDR3 consists of 13 residues. V shed 6 bases and J shed 4 bases, with 13 bases lying between them. Germline CDR1 and CDR2: MDHEN and SYDVKM. The CDR3 DNA follows: TGTGCCAGCAGACCCGGGAGTCTTTACGAGCAGTACTTC. It specifies CASRPGSLYEQYF.

Only a few counts were recorded for this clone. V usage is TRBV25-1 and J usage is TRBJ2-7; no firm D call. This CDR3 is 14 amino acids long. Trimming stripped 2 bases from V and 2 bases from J, with 10 bases between. Germline V gene sequence: CDR1 MGHDK, CDR2 SYGVNS. The CDR3 nucleotides read TGTGCCAGCAGTGAACGTCATTCTACCTACGAGCAGTACTTC. Protein sequence: CASSERHSTYEQYF.

V gene TRBV14 combines with J gene TRBJ2-6; 7 bases agree with TRBD1. Germline lookup yields CDR1 SGHDN and CDR2 FVKESK. Germline trimming cut 4 bases from V and 0 bases from J; bases unmatched to any gene: 9. CDR3 length: 18 amino acids. CDR3 sequence: CASSRDSLASSGANVLTF. In DNA, the CDR3 is TGTGCCAGCAGCCGGGACAGCTTAGCCAGCTCTGGGGCCAACGTCCTGACTTTC.

V is TRBV10-3 and J is TRBJ2-7, with 13 bases aligning to TRBD2. Looked up from germline, CDR1 is ENHRY and CDR2 is SYGVKD. V shed 8 bases and J 1 base; nucleotides not matched to a gene: 5. The CDR3 has 15 amino acids. The CDR3 region has the DNA TGTGCCATCGGTAGACTAGCGGGGGGATCCTACGAGCAGTACTTC. This codes for CAIGRLAGGSYEQYF.

The rearrangement uses TRBV20-1 and TRBJ1-2; no definite D call. Germline V CDR1 and CDR2: DFQATT, SNEGSKA (reference sequence). Between the trimmed V and J ends, which lost 4 bases and 9 bases, there was a span of 12 bases. The CDR3 runs 11 residues. The CDR3 DNA reads as TGCAGTGCTAAGCCCCGCGGAAGCTACACCTTC. Its protein product is CSAKPRGSYTF.

The CDR3 nucleotides are TGTGCCAGCAGTTTAGGCAGGGGCCAAGGAAACACCGGGGAGCTGTTTTTT. It is translated as CASSLGRGQGNTGELFF. The chain uses TRBV28 and TRBJ2-2; maybe TRBD1 (6 bases). The CDR3 totals 17 residues. The V end was cut by 2 bases, the J end by 2 bases, with 15 bases between. The V gene's germline CDR1 is MDHEN and CDR2 SYDVKM.

The rearrangement uses TRBV11-2 and TRBJ2-1; D perhaps matches TRBD2 (7 bases). The CDR3 has 14 amino acids. Germline V gene data show CDR1 as SGHAT and CDR2 as FQNNGV. V was cut by 3 bases and J by 7 bases, with 13 bases left in between. The CDR3 sequence: CASSFGGPGNEQFF. The DNA for the CDR3 is TGTGCCAGCAGCTTCGGGGGGCCGGGAAATGAGCAGTTCTTC.

The chain recombines TRBV2 with TRBJ2-1, with a tentative D call TRBD2 (5 bases). Germline assignment: CDR1 SNHLY and CDR2 FYNNEI. The CDR3 covers 15 residues. The V end was cut by 1 base, the J end by 2 bases, with 9 bases between. The CDR3 loop reads CASSEERNTYNEQFF. The CDR3 DNA reads as TGTGCCAGCAGTGAAGAGCGGAATACCTACAATGAGCAGTTCTTC.

This clone was seen just once. This chain links TRBV6-5 with TRBJ2-3; 8 nucleotides align to TRBD2. J gave up 2 bases and V 2 bases, and 3 bases lay outside the gene matches. The CDR3 has 15 amino acids. Germline V CDR1 and CDR2: MNHEY, SVGAGI. The CDR3 coding sequence is TGTGCCAGCAGTTACGAGCGGGGGCTCACAGATACGCAGTATTTT. As protein: CASSYERGLTDTQYF.

V and J are TRBV19 and TRBJ2-7; 9 bases line up with TRBD1. This CDR3 has 14 amino acids. Germline assignment: CDR1 LNHDA and CDR2 SQIVND (reference sequence). Trimming at V came to 5 bases and at J to 5 bases, leaving 7 bases not matched to a gene. The chain's CDR3 is CASSGTGQIHEQYF. The CDR3 bases are TGTGCCAGTAGTGGGACAGGGCAGATCCACGAGCAGTACTTC.

The chain joins TRBV2 to TRBJ1-1; 7 bases line up with TRBD1. This CDR3 has 14 amino acids. V was pared by 6 bases and J by 1 base, with 5 bases of the junction left unmatched. The V gene's germline CDR1 is SNHLY and CDR2 FYNNEI. The CDR3 DNA reads TGTGCCAGCAGCGTCGGGACAGCGAACACTGAAGCTTTCTTT. Translated: CASSVGTANTEAFF.

This clone was seen a handful of times. The V and J genes are TRBV19 and TRBJ1-5; 8 positions agree with TRBD1. Germline loops: CDR1 LNHDA, CDR2 SQIVND (reference sequence). The ends lost 4 bases at V and 7 bases at J; junction bases unmatched: 12. There are 16 residues in the CDR3. The CDR3 nucleotides are TGTGCCAGTAGTACCTATGCCCAGGGGGCAAGGCAGCCCCAGCATTTT. Encoded protein: CASSTYAQGARQPQHF.

The count of this clone is one. The chain has TRBV28 and TRBJ2-7; 10 bases line up with TRBD1. The CDR3 is 15 residues long. Trimming at V came to 6 bases and at J to 3 bases, leaving 8 bases not matched to a gene. Germline loops: CDR1 MDHEN, CDR2 SYDVKM. CDR3 loop: CASRYTGTGVYEQYF. CDR3 nucleotide sequence: TGTGCCAGCAGATATACCGGGACAGGGGTCTACGAGCAGTACTTC. The variable domain in full, completed from reference TRBV28 and TRBJ2-7, reads DVKVTQSSRYLVKRTGEKVFLECVQDMDHENMFWYRQDPGLGLRLIYFSYDVKMKEKGDIPEGYSVSREKKERFSLILESASTNQTSMYLCASRYTGTGVYEQYFGPGTRLTVT.

The chain is built from TRBV15 and TRBJ1-1, with 9 bases lining up with TRBD1. After removal of 1 base from V and 4 bases from J, the junction contained 7 bases not matched to a gene. Looked up from germline, CDR1 is LNHNV and CDR2 is YYDKDF (reference sequence). The CDR3 runs 16 residues. DNA for the CDR3: TGTGCCACCAGCAGAGGTGAGACAGGGGGAGCCACTGAAGCTTTCTTT. This gives the protein CATSRGETGGATEAFF.

CDR3 amino acids: CASSTPGGYEQYF. CDR3 coding DNA: TGTGCCAGTAGTACTCCAGGGGGCTACGAGCAGTACTTC. The chain carries TRBV19 and TRBJ2-7; 7 nucleotides line up with TRBD1. Per the germline V gene, CDR1 is LNHDA and CDR2 is SQIVND (reference sequence). The CDR3 runs to 13 residues. V shed 4 bases and J 3 bases; nucleotides not matched to a gene: 3.

This clone was detected a few times. J is TRBJ2-5 and V is TRBV5-1; TRBD1 matches 7 bases. The J call is doubtful: the DNA matches TRBJ2-7 better. The CDR3 length is 15 residues. CDR1 is SGHRS, CDR2 YFSETQ, per germline. CDR3 sequence (DNA): TGCGCCAGCAGCTTGGAGGGGGCGGATGCCTCCGAGCAGTACTTC. This gives the protein CASSLEGADASEQYF.

The chain combines TRBV7-9 with TRBJ2-5, with 8 positions matching TRBD2. The junction had 15 bases not matched to a gene; V was cut back by 1 base and J by 5 bases. Germline V gene data show CDR1 as SEHNR and CDR2 as FQNEAQ (reference sequence). The CDR3 is made up of 18 amino acids. The DNA for the CDR3 is TGTGCCAGCAGCTTAGGTGCCAGGCGGGAGGACAAGGGGGAGACCCAGTACTTC. It specifies CASSLGARREDKGETQYF.

CDR3 nucleotides: TGTGCCAGCTCACCACTAGAGGACAGGGGTATTGAAGCTTTCTTT. It specifies CASSPLEDRGIEAFF. The chain is built from TRBV18 and TRBJ1-1; 9 bases map to TRBD1. Germline V gives CDR1 KGHSH, CDR2 LQKENI. The CDR3 is made up of 15 amino acids. J was trimmed by 7 bases and V by 1 base; bases with no gene match: 7.

J is TRBJ2-1 and V is TRBV5-1; TRBD2 agrees at 7 bases. This CDR3 is built from 16 residues. Germline V gene sequence: CDR1 SGHRS, CDR2 YFSETQ. J gave up 10 bases and V 2 bases, and 15 bases lay outside the gene matches. The CDR3 DNA follows: TGCGCCAGCAGCTTAACAAACGCGGGAGCCGGGAGAGAGCAGTTCTTC. This sequence encodes CASSLTNAGAGREQFF.